The next 27 T cell receptor beta chains were all read from a single sample in a study of molecular identifiers for immune sequencing clone quantification. Each CDR3 protein is one row after TCRdb ran MiXCR on the PCR reads. Here the sample spans roughly 630,000 distinct CDR3 sequences, over 25% being singletons. The sample was naive CD8+ T cells from blood, with Jurkat cell RNA spiked in. Subset specified: FACS-sorted CD8+CD4-CCR7+CD45RA+ naive T cells. All receptors derive from a human donor in good health. Some libraries in this study had Jurkat cell RNA spiked in.

With regard to this clonotype: Germline and junction disagree at one end, which may indicate a read error. The J gene is TRBJ1-1, the V gene TRBV6-6; no clear D. Germline V CDR1 and CDR2: MNHNY, SVGAGI (reference sequence). The CDR3 sequence is 13 residues long. CDR3 sequence reads: CASRGVGNAEAFF. Here the CDR3 DNA reads TGTGCCAGCAGGGGCGTCGGGAACGCTGAAGCTTTCTTT.

This clonotype was counted between two and nine times. The rearrangement uses TRBV30 and TRBJ2-7, with a tentative D call TRBD2 (6 bases). Germline V gene lookup returns CDR1 GTSNPN and CDR2 SVGIG (reference sequence). V lost 3 bases and J lost 7, with 16 bases in between. CDR3 length equals 13 residues. The CDR3 DNA sequence: TGTGCCTGGAGGCCCCCGGGGGATAGGGAGCAGTACTTC. This sequence encodes CAWRPPGDREQYF.

Ten or more counts support this clonotype. The rearrangement joins TRBV29-1 to TRBJ1-2; 7 bases fit TRBD1. The CDR3 extends over 12 amino acids. Germline V lookup: CDR1 SQVTM, CDR2 ANQGSEA. The V gene end was trimmed by 7 bases and the J gene end by 5 bases; junction bases not matched to a gene: 7. The CDR3 coding sequence is TGCAGCGGTTGGACAGGACTTTATGGCTACACCTTC. Translating it yields CSGWTGLYGYTF.

The chain couples TRBV19 to TRBJ2-4; D ambiguous. This CDR3 region has 15 residues. The V and J ends lost 4 bases and 1 base respectively, with 11 bases between them. Germline CDR1 and CDR2: LNHDA and SQIVND (reference sequence). The CDR3 nucleotides read TGTGCCAGTAGTAACCCGTCTTGGGCCAAAAACATTCAGTACTTC. Translated: CASSNPSWAKNIQYF.

V and J are TRBV2 and TRBJ2-3, with 7 nucleotides matching TRBD2. V dropped 6 bases and J dropped 3; count of bases not matched to a gene: 12. This CDR3 comprises 16 residues. CDR1 is SNHLY, CDR2 FYNNEI, per germline. The CDR3 loop is CASSPLESSGTDTQYF. CDR3 DNA sequence: TGTGCCAGCAGCCCCCTTGAGTCTAGCGGTACAGATACGCAGTATTTT.

This clonotype was picked up a small number of times. The rearrangement links TRBV30 to TRBJ2-7, with TRBD2 matching over 11 bases. Germline V gives CDR1 GTSNPN, CDR2 SVGIG (reference sequence). The CDR3 sequence is 14 residues long. V was clipped by 0 bases and J by 5 bases; unmatched bases: 3. CDR3 region: CAWSVLAGVDEQYF. The CDR3 DNA reads TGTGCCTGGAGTGTACTAGCGGGAGTCGACGAGCAGTACTTC.

This clonotype turned up a few times. The CDR3 region is CASSILPGQRILNEQFF. The CDR3 nucleotides read TGTGCCAGCAGCATTTTACCGGGACAAAGAATACTGAATGAGCAGTTCTTC. The V gene is TRBV7-8, the J gene TRBJ2-1; TRBD1 is a possible D gene (6 bases). V shed 5 bases and J shed 7 bases, with 24 bases lying between them. This CDR3 contains 17 residues. CDR1 SGHVS and CDR2 FQNEAQ come from the germline V gene.

This clonotype was picked up many times. V and J are TRBV7-9 and TRBJ2-3; D is undetermined. The germline gives CDR1 SEHNR, CDR2 FQNEAQ (reference sequence). The CDR3 is made up of 11 amino acids. Trimming shortened V by 4 bases and J by 6 bases, and 5 bases separated the two germline ends. The CDR3 protein is CASSSMDTQYF. The CDR3 coding sequence is TGTGCCAGCAGCTCGATGGATACGCAGTATTTT.

Of note for this clonotype: The junction departs from germline at one end; a sequencing error may be responsible. This sequence joins TRBV7-2 and TRBJ2-7; no reliable D call. The CDR3 length is 15 residues. The germline V gene encodes CDR1 SGHTA and CDR2 FQGNSA. CDR3 nucleotides: TGTGCTAGCAGCTTAGATCCGCCACCCCCCTGGGAGCAGTACTTC. Translating it yields CASSLDPPPPWEQYF.

CDR3 DNA: TGCGCCAGCAGGGGACAGGGATTGAATGAGCAGTTCTTC. Translating it yields CASRGQGLNEQFF. V gene TRBV4-3 combines with J gene TRBJ2-1; 9 positions agree with TRBD1. V was pared by 6 bases and J by 7 bases, with 4 bases of the junction left unmatched. The CDR3 is 13 residues long. Germline V lookup: CDR1 LGHNA, CDR2 YSLEER.

Concerning this clonotype: Its ends do not fully match the called genes, so a read error is possible. CDR3: CASSLTDSSTDTQCF. CDR3 bases: TGTGCCAGCAGTTTAACGGACAGCAGCACAGATACGCAGTGTTTT. The rearrangement links TRBV28 to TRBJ2-3; the D gene is possibly TRBD1 (6 bases). This CDR3 has 15 residues. Germline-derived CDR1 and CDR2 are MDHEN and SYDVKM.

The chain couples TRBV6-2 or TRBV6-3 to TRBJ2-3; 9 nucleotides match TRBD2. Germline trimming cut 1 base from V and 3 bases from J; bases unmatched to any gene: 5. The CDR3 contains 16 residues. Germline V gene sequence: CDR1 MNHEY, CDR2 SVGEGT. The CDR3 sequence is CASSYLREGTTDTQYF. The CDR3 coding sequence is TGTGCCAGCAGTTACTTGCGGGAGGGGACGACAGATACGCAGTATTTT.

In the case of this clonotype: Given a much more abundant clone one base away, this may be a read error. The chain combines TRBV6-5 with TRBJ2-3; either TRBD1 or TRBD2 may supply D (5 bases each). This CDR3 has 15 amino acids. Germline CDR1 MNHEY, CDR2 SVGAGI. This CDR3 is CAGSYGAGSTDTQYF. The CDR3 nucleotides read TGTGCCGGCAGTTACGGGGCGGGCAGCACAGATACGCAGTATTTT.

This clonotype was recorded a few times. It may be a read error: a sequence one base away is much more abundant. The V call is TRBV5-1, the J call TRBJ1-1, with D perhaps TRBD1 (5 bases). The CDR3 runs to 14 residues. Trimming removed 1 base at V and 5 bases at J, with 12 bases between. Germline V gene lookup returns CDR1 SGHRS and CDR2 YFSETQ. CDR3 bases: TGCGCCAGCAGCTTGACAGGAGCTCCGACTGAAGCTTTCTTT. Translation gives CASSLTGAPTEAFF. The full variable domain, its missing parts supplied by reference TRBV5-1 and TRBJ1-1, is KAGVTQTPRYLIKTRGQQVTLSCSPISGHRSVSWYQQTPGQGLQFLFEYFSETQRNKGNFPGRFSGRQFSNSRSEMNVSTLELGDSALYLCASSLTGAPTEAFFGQGTRLTVV.

This clonotype has at least ten counts. The V gene is TRBV6-2 or TRBV6-3, the J gene TRBJ1-2, with D tentatively TRBD1 (5 bases). The CDR3 contains 15 residues. V shed 1 base and J shed 4 bases, with 13 bases lying between them. The germline gives CDR1 MNHEY, CDR2 SVGEGT. This CDR3 reads CASSYLSGTGYGYTF. The CDR3 DNA follows: TGTGCCAGCAGTTACTTGTCCGGGACCGGCTATGGCTACACCTTC.

This clonotype came up a few times. The chain recombines TRBV27 with TRBJ2-5, with D perhaps given as TRBD1 or TRBD2 (5 bases each). Per germline, CDR1 MNHEY and CDR2 SMNVEV (reference sequence). The length of the CDR3 is 13 residues. V was shortened by 8 bases and J by 2 bases, with 12 bases between the two germline ends. CDR3 residues: CASGYGGQETQYF. The CDR3 DNA is TGTGCCAGCGGGTATGGGGGTCAAGAGACCCAGTACTTC.

The sample holds many counts of this clonotype. This chain links TRBV20-1 with TRBJ2-7, with TRBD2 matching 13 bases. CDR3 length: 19 amino acids. In germline, CDR1 is DFQATT, CDR2 SNEGSKA (reference sequence). The V gene end was trimmed by 3 bases and the J gene end by 2 bases; junction bases not matched to a gene: 16. The CDR3 loop reads CSARPFRGTSGTYPYEQYF. CDR3 bases: TGCAGTGCTAGGCCGTTTAGGGGGACTAGCGGGACCTACCCCTACGAGCAGTACTTC.

This sequence joins TRBV12-3 or TRBV12-4 and TRBJ1-3; no clear D gene. CDR3 length: 11 residues. The CDR3 loop reads CAEGTGNTIYF. In nucleotides, the CDR3 is TGTGCGGAAGGGACTGGAAACACCATATATTTT.

In the case of this clonotype: A much more abundant neighbour one base away suggests this may be a read error. The chain joins TRBV11-2 to TRBJ2-3; 12 positions agree with TRBD2. The CDR3 has 17 amino acids. The V gene's germline CDR1 is SGHAT and CDR2 FQNNGV. The CDR3 coding sequence is TGTGCCAGCAGCTCCACCCGACTAGCGGGGGATGCAGATACGCGGTATTTT. It translates to CASSSTRLAGDADTRYF.

This clonotype appeared many times. The chain employs TRBV7-7 and TRBJ1-5, with unresolved D. CDR1 SSHAT and CDR2 FNYEAQ come from the germline V gene (reference sequence). The CDR3 sequence is 17 residues long. CDR3 DNA sequence: TGTGCTAGCCGCAGCTTAAATCATAACGGTAGCAATCAGCCCCAGCATTTT. Amino acid sequence: CASRSLNHNGSNQPQHF.

The chain is built from TRBV7-9 and TRBJ2-3, with 8 bases matching TRBD1. The CDR3 runs 16 residues. The V and J ends lost 0 bases and 5 bases, in that order; junction bases with no gene match: 7. Germline V gives CDR1 SEHNR, CDR2 FQNEAQ (reference sequence). The CDR3 spells CASSLADRVGVDTQYF. CDR3 DNA sequence: TGTGCCAGCAGCTTAGCGGACAGGGTGGGGGTAGATACGCAGTATTTT.

The chain links TRBV6-7 to TRBJ2-7; 10 bases align to TRBD1. TRBV6-7 is an ORF for which the function is uncertain. The CDR3 sequence is 15 residues long. V trimming: 4 bases; J trimming: 7 bases; junction bases outside the gene matches: 10. This CDR3 reads CASSCGTGDGWEQYF. CDR3 DNA: TGTGCCAGCAGTTGCGGGACAGGGGATGGTTGGGAGCAGTACTTC.

In this sample, this clonotype turned up once. V and J are TRBV4-3 and TRBJ1-2; 8 nucleotides match TRBD1. The V segment lost 0 bases and the J segment 4 bases; nucleotides outside the gene matches: 7. The germline gives CDR1 LGHNA, CDR2 YSLEER. The CDR3 extends over 16 amino acids. The CDR3 region is CASSQDLQGESYGYTF. The CDR3 DNA is TGCGCCAGCAGCCAAGATTTACAGGGGGAAAGCTATGGCTACACCTTC.

This clonotype came up many times. This chain connects TRBV28 to TRBJ2-3; D gene uncertain. Germline V gene data show CDR1 as MDHEN and CDR2 as SYDVKM. The CDR3 spans 13 residues. V lost 3 bases to trimming and J lost 4 bases, with 8 bases between them. CDR3 in DNA: TGTGCCAGCAGTTTCCCACAACCAGATACGCAGTATTTT. Protein: CASSFPQPDTQYF. The whole variable domain, filled in from reference TRBV28 and TRBJ2-3, reads DVKVTQSSRYLVKRTGEKVFLECVQDMDHENMFWYRQDPGLGLRLIYFSYDVKMKEKGDIPEGYSVSREKKERFSLILESASTNQTSMYLCASSFPQPDTQYFGPGTRLTVL.

This clonotype was observed at least ten times. The V and J genes are TRBV13 and TRBJ2-3; D remains unclear. Germline V CDR1 and CDR2: PRHDT, FYEKMQ (reference sequence). The CDR3 extends over 12 amino acids. V lost 4 bases to trimming and J lost 6 bases, with 8 bases between them. The CDR3 region is CASSSPVDTQYF. CDR3 nucleotide sequence: TGTGCCAGCAGCTCCCCCGTCGATACGCAGTATTTT.

CDR3 nucleotide sequence: TGCAGTGCTGCAGCCATAGCGGGAGGGGGAGATACGCAGTATTTT. Residues: CSAAAIAGGGDTQYF. This chain uses TRBV20-1 with TRBJ2-3, with 11 bases fitting TRBD2. The junction had 9 bases not matched to a gene; V was cut back by 5 bases and J by 5 bases. CDR1 and CDR2 (germline): DFQATT, SNEGSKA (reference sequence). CDR3 length equals 15 residues.

The rearrangement links TRBV7-9 to TRBJ2-6, with TRBD1 as a possible D gene (6 bases). Germline assignment: CDR1 SEHNR and CDR2 FQNEAQ (reference sequence). The CDR3 is 17 amino acids. V gave up 5 bases and J gave up 3 bases, with 17 bases separating them. CDR3 residues: CASSQGQRAVGANVLTF. CDR3 DNA sequence: TGTGCCAGCAGCCAGGGGCAGAGGGCAGTTGGGGCCAACGTCCTGACTTTC.